This T cell receptor beta chain was recovered during a study of Ad26.COV2.S vaccination and SARS-CoV-2 variants. Clones were sequenced by immunoSEQ multiplex PCR, and TCRdb holds only the in-frame ones, with some missing. This repertoire shows some 350,000 clones, 85% to 90% found once; its top ten account for approximately 5.8%. This CDR3 is built from 16 residues. The germline V gene encodes CDR1 SGHRS and CDR2 YFSETQ. Trimming took off 0 bases at V and 2 bases at J, with 9 bases between the two ends. Treatment defined: about 20 received Ad26.COV2.S at low or high dose, single or two shots; about 5 received placebo; per-sample allocation not given. Sampling was performed 63 days after the first vaccine or placebo injection. In the vaccine, an Ad26 vector expressed the SARS-CoV-2 spike of the Wuhan strain.

This clonotype was obtained from a person between 18 and 59 years old who received the Ad26.COV2.S COVID-19 vaccine or a placebo. Sequenced here: peripheral blood, sampled in a trial of Ad26.COV2.S vaccine versus placebo. The rearrangement links TRBV5-1 to TRBJ2-6; D is unclear. The CDR3: CASSLVIGTGANVLTF. In nucleotides, the CDR3 is TGCGCCAGCAGCTTGGTCATAGGGACTGGGGCCAACGTCCTGACTTTC.